This T cell receptor (beta chain) derives from a study of post-analysis software for immune sequencing data (dated by TCRdb to about 2015). Some background on the complete study: Disease courses on record covered relapsing-remitting, secondary progressive and progressive-relapsing multiple sclerosis, though some patients had no subtype annotation. The multiple sclerosis patient repertoires were compared with some twelve previously published healthy control repertoires from donors aged about 6 to 26 years. A subset of samples was prepared in parallel using single-end sample barcoding, then pooled and co-amplified after Illumina adapter ligation. Summary of the overall study and its limitations: Significantly higher frequencies in patients than in controls were found for several TRBV segments, including TRBV5-6, TRBV5-1 and TRBV20-1. Direct clustering with F measure revealed strong co-clustering of samples prepared in the same batch, which led to a batch-effect correction. The multiple sclerosis patient group was slightly younger than the control group. Normalized Chao1 diversity was significantly lower in multiple sclerosis patients than controls, suggesting substantial peripheral T-cell clonal expansion.

Comments on this clonotype: The target of this receptor is not known. Nothing much larger sits one base from this clone, and base qualities are not available.

Library preparation used PCR. The sequencer was an Illumina HiSeq 2500. Unique molecular identifiers were incorporated into TCR beta cDNA libraries to reduce PCR and sequencing biases. Per 1 to 10 million input T cells, approximately 500,000 cDNA molecules were obtained, such that each molecule approximated one T cell. The same protocol used for the earlier healthy control dataset was applied to prepare and sequence the patient libraries. Samples belonging to the same batch were prepared together, multiplexed and sequenced on a shared HiSeq lane. The study's own analysis went as follows. Raw barcoded reads were processed with MIGEC, discarding single-read molecular identifier groups before consensus assembly and CDR3 extraction. VDJtools was used for post-analysis of the clonotype tables, with diversity normalized by down-sampling every dataset to the smallest sample size. In repertoire overlap clustering, CDR3 amino acid sequences, but not nucleotide sequences, were matched to correct batch-related cross-sample contamination. Using fastp trimming at Q25 and MiXCR clonotype assembly, TCRdb reanalyzed the public sequencing data and kept in-frame beta chains. Merged by CDR3 protein, the rows form single entries marked with the most common genes and DNA. The V and J calls follow TCRdb's processing rather than the paper's. Here the sample has under 650,000 distinct CDR3 sequences; 40% to 50% occur a single time. The ten biggest clones cover 1.5% to 2% of the sample.

To demonstrate the VDJtools post-analysis software, TCR beta repertoires were profiled from the peripheral blood of over ten young patients with multiple sclerosis. Multiple sclerosis patients were children and adolescents aged about 6 to 17 years. Taken from the germline V gene, the CDR1 and CDR2 loops are SGDLS and YYNGEE. Germline trimming: 0 bases from V, 4 bases from J; junction bases outside gene matches: 4. The CDR3 measures 15 amino acids from cysteine to phenylalanine. The kept DNA is CDR3 alone, 45 bases in frame from the first base. The TCR was taken from a girl aged 10 to 17 with multiple sclerosis. Material for sequencing was blood. The sequence joins TRBV9 to TRBJ2-1; the central 7 bases match TRBD2. Here is the DNA: TGTGCCAGCAGCGTAGTCAGCGGGGTTTACAATGAGCAGTTCTTC. The resulting protein is CASSVVSGVYNEQFF.